One and the same sample provided the 2 T cell receptor beta chains below, sequenced in a study of early T cells in non-severe SARS-CoV-2 infection (dated by TCRdb to the early 2020s). Receptor libraries were prepared by 5' RACE. Sequencing relied on a NextSeq 500. TCRdb reworked the public reads: Q25 trimming with fastp, MiXCR clone assembly, productive beta chains retained. Each CDR3 protein gets just one entry, which takes the most common genes and DNA from the rows behind it. The sample records over 55,000 distinct CDR3 sequences, roughly 13% of which are singletons. Together, the top ten hold around 3% of the sample. Material for sequencing was whole blood. The receptors were sampled from an adult who was a healthcare worker with PCR-confirmed SARS-CoV-2 infection or an uninfected control (not recorded which).

This clonotype was observed at least ten times. The chain carries TRBV19 and TRBJ1-2; no clear D. Trimming took off 0 bases at V and 4 bases at J, with 12 bases between the two ends. The CDR3 covers 15 residues. From germline, CDR1 is LNHDA and CDR2 SQIVND (reference sequence). The CDR3 DNA reads TGTGCCAGTAGTATAGATCGCGGGGTGGGCTATGGCTACACCTTC. Translation gives CASSIDRGVGYGYTF.

This clonotype was counted ten times or more. Mismatch with germline at one junction end may stem from a read error. The chain recombines TRBV20-1 with TRBJ1-3, with no clear D. Germline-derived CDR1 and CDR2 are DFQATT and SNEGSKA (reference sequence). There are 13 residues in the CDR3. CDR3 DNA sequence: TGCAGTGCTAGGAAGATGTCTGAAAACACCATATATTTT. Its translation: CSARKMSENTIYF.